One and the same sample provided the 27 T cell receptor beta chains below, sequenced in a study of blood T cell repertoires in COVID-19. TCRdb keeps only in-frame clones here, not all; method: immunoSEQ multiplex PCR. The sample holds about 190,000 clones; 70% to 90% are singletons and the top ten take 2.5% to 3.5%. The sample taken for sequencing was peripheral blood. The receptors here all came from a woman aged 25 to 39 with active or convalescent COVID-19.

J is TRBJ2-7 and V is TRBV3-1 (or the pseudogene TRBV3-2); D is possibly TRBD1 (6 bases). V was cut by 4 bases and J by 3 bases, with 16 bases left in between. This CDR3 region has 15 residues. Per the germline V gene, CDR1 is LGHDT and CDR2 is YNNKEL (reference sequence). CDR3 DNA sequence: TGTGCCAGCAGCCCCCGGACAGCTACAAACTACGAGCAGTACTTC. This encodes CASSPRTATNYEQYF.

This rearrangement joins TRBV2 to TRBJ1-1; 7 bases align to TRBD1. V lost 5 bases to trimming and J lost 1 base; unmatched junction nucleotides: 4. Germline-derived CDR1 and CDR2 are SNHLY and FYNNEI. The CDR3 loop spans 14 amino acids. The CDR3 DNA reads as TGTGCCAGCAGTCGGGACAGAGAGAACACTGAAGCTTTCTTT. This translates into CASSRDRENTEAFF.

The V call is TRBV11-2, the J call TRBJ1-1; D might be TRBD1 (6 bases). CDR1 and CDR2 (germline): SGHAT, FQNNGV. With 7 bases removed from V and 0 bases from J, the gap between germline ends came to 9 bases. CDR3 length equals 13 residues. CDR3 in amino acids: CASKRGLNTEAFF. The CDR3 DNA follows: TGTGCCAGCAAAAGGGGGTTGAACACTGAAGCTTTCTTT.

Of note for this clone: The sample has other DNA sequences that encode this CDR3 too. This chain connects TRBV28 to TRBJ2-7; D is unclear. Germline CDR1 reads MDHEN; CDR2 reads SYDVKM. V lost 3 bases, J lost 3 bases, and 3 bases lay in between. The CDR3 covers 11 residues. CDR3 in amino acids: CASSFYYEQYF. CDR3 in DNA: TGTGCCAGCAGTTTCTACTACGAGCAGTACTTC.

This chain links TRBV5-1 with TRBJ2-2, with a weak D call TRBD1 (6 bases). With 4 bases removed from V and 7 bases from J, the gap between germline ends came to 8 bases. Germline V gives CDR1 SGHRS, CDR2 YFSETQ. The CDR3 loop spans 12 amino acids. The CDR3 reads CASSEDSGELFF. The CDR3 DNA reads TGCGCCAGCAGCGAGGACAGCGGGGAGCTGTTTTTT.

The chain couples TRBV3-1 (or the pseudogene TRBV3-2) to TRBJ2-3; 14 bases fit TRBD2. The CDR3 extends over 14 amino acids. The J segment lost 3 bases and the V segment lost 8 bases, leaving 1 base of the junction unmatched. Germline CDR1 is LGHDT and CDR2 is YNNKEL (reference sequence). CDR3 loop: CASGLAGGTDTQYF. The CDR3 DNA follows: TGTGCCAGCGGACTAGCGGGAGGTACAGATACGCAGTATTTT.

V is TRBV29-1 and J is TRBJ2-3, with 9 bases fitting TRBD1. The CDR3 runs 13 residues. The germline gives CDR1 SQVTM, CDR2 ANQGSEA. Trimming took 3 bases from V and 6 from J; bases not matched to a gene: 4. The DNA for the CDR3 is TGCAGCGTTGAGACAGGGGGGGTGGATACGCAGTATTTT. Residues: CSVETGGVDTQYF.

In DNA form, the CDR3 reads TGTGCCAGCAGTTCGCAGGGGAGTGGTTACGAGCAGTACTTC. This sequence encodes CASSSQGSGYEQYF. The chain combines TRBV2 with TRBJ2-7; possible D gene TRBD1, 6 bases. V was trimmed by 5 bases and J by 4 bases, leaving 15 bases between them. Germline V gives CDR1 SNHLY, CDR2 FYNNEI. The CDR3 sequence is 14 residues long.

V is TRBV5-1 and J is TRBJ2-1; possibly TRBD1 for D (7 bases). V gave up 0 bases and J gave up 5 bases, with 12 bases separating them. This CDR3 has 15 residues. Germline values: CDR1 SGHRS, CDR2 YFSETQ. CDR3 loop: CASSLDRGLNNEQFF. CDR3 sequence (DNA): TGCGCCAGCAGCTTGGACAGGGGACTGAACAATGAGCAGTTCTTC.

This clone occurred a few times. This chain links TRBV19 with TRBJ1-6, with D possibly matching TRBD1 (5 bases). V lost 3 bases, J lost 2 bases, and 11 bases lay in between. CDR3 length equals 16 residues. Germline CDR1 and CDR2: LNHDA and SQIVND (reference sequence). CDR3 coding DNA: TGTGCCAGTAGTATCTTGGGGGGTACCTATAATTCACCCCTCCACTTT. Protein product: CASSILGGTYNSPLHF. The full variable domain, completed using reference TRBV19 and TRBJ1-6, is DGGITQSPKYLFRKEGQNVTLSCEQNLNHDAMYWYRQDPGQGLRLIYYSQIVNDFQKGDIAEGYSVSREKKESFPLTVTSAQKNPTAFYLCASSILGGTYNSPLHFGNGTRLTVT.

Comments on this clone: Given a far larger clone just one base away, this is likely a sequencing read error. V usage is TRBV28 and J usage is TRBJ2-7; weak D call: TRBD2 (7 bases). Looked up from germline, CDR1 is MDHEN and CDR2 is SYDVKM. The CDR3 sequence is 15 residues long. The CDR3 coding sequence is TGTGCCTGCAGTTTAGCGGTGGGAGGGGGGTACGAGCAGTACTTC. Its translation is CACSLAVGGGYEQYF.

The chain recombines TRBV18 with TRBJ1-2; 7 nucleotides line up with TRBD1. The CDR3 loop spans 13 amino acids. Trimming took 1 base from V and 6 from J; bases not matched to a gene: 2. Germline CDR1 KGHSH, CDR2 LQKENI. The DNA of the CDR3 is TGTGCCAGCTCACCACAGGGGGCGAATGGCTACACCTTC. It is translated as CASSPQGANGYTF.

V is TRBV12-3 or TRBV12-4 and J is TRBJ2-3; possibly TRBD2 for D (6 bases). The CDR3 has 12 residues. Trimming stripped 6 bases from V and 5 bases from J, with 9 bases between. The CDR3 sequence: CASRVGGDTQYF. The CDR3 DNA reads TGTGCCAGCAGGGTGGGGGGAGATACGCAGTATTTT.

CDR3 protein: CASSEYGRGQGQYF. CDR3 DNA: TGTGCCAGCTCAGAATACGGCAGGGGGCAGGGGCAGTACTTC. This chain joins TRBV18 and TRBJ2-7, with 8 positions matching TRBD1. Germline CDR1 KGHSH, CDR2 LQKENI. J was trimmed by 9 bases and V by 5 bases; bases with no gene match: 12. CDR3 length: 14 residues.

The V and J genes are TRBV3-1 (or the pseudogene TRBV3-2) and TRBJ1-4; D gene uncertain. This CDR3 has 14 residues. Trimming cost V 8 bases and J 0 bases, with 10 bases left between them. CDR1 and CDR2 (germline): LGHDT, YNNKEL (reference sequence). In DNA form, the CDR3 reads TGTGCCAGCGGGAGAAGTGCAACTAATGAAAAACTGTTTTTT. Translating gives CASGRSATNEKLFF.

This chain connects TRBV18 to TRBJ1-3; 11 bases match TRBD1. Looked up from germline, CDR1 is KGHSH and CDR2 is LQKENI. The trim removed 5 bases at V and 2 bases at J, leaving 5 bases unmatched. The CDR3 covers 16 residues. This chain's CDR3 is CASSTGTGGTGNTIYF. CDR3 DNA: TGTGCCAGCTCAACCGGGACAGGGGGAACTGGAAACACCATATATTTT. The full variable domain, in which reference TRBV18 and TRBJ1-3 provide the parts outside the CDR3, is NAGVMQNPRHLVRRRGQEARLRCSPMKGHSHVYWYRQLPEEGLKFMVYLQKENIIDESGMPKERFSAEFPKEGPSILRIQQVVRGDSAAYFCASSTGTGGTGNTIYFGEGSWLTVV.

The chain employs TRBV2 and TRBJ1-3, with TRBD1 matching 11 bases. Germline V lookup: CDR1 SNHLY, CDR2 FYNNEI. CDR3 length: 16 amino acids. With V trimmed by 3 bases and J by 0 bases, 1 base remained unmatched. The CDR3 nucleotides read TGTGCCAGCAGTGAGGGACAGGGGGGCTCTGGAAACACCATATATTTT. Protein product: CASSEGQGGSGNTIYF.

V is TRBV30 and J is TRBJ1-4; 8 bases align to TRBD1. CDR1 is GTSNPN and CDR2 is SVGIG in the germline V gene (reference sequence). Unmatched junction bases numbered 11, after V lost 6 bases and J lost 8 bases. The CDR3 runs 14 residues. The CDR3 coding sequence is TGTGCCTGTAATCCCGGGACAGGTTTCGAAAAACTGTTTTTT. This sequence encodes CACNPGTGFEKLFF.

The chain recombines TRBV7-2 with TRBJ2-5; 12 bases line up with TRBD2. CDR3 size: 15 residues. Germline values: CDR1 SGHTA, CDR2 FQGNSA. The J segment lost 5 bases and the V segment lost 2 bases, leaving 3 bases of the junction unmatched. CDR3 sequence reads: CASSLRLAGEETQYF. CDR3 sequence (DNA): TGTGCCAGCAGCTTAAGACTAGCGGGAGAGGAGACCCAGTACTTC.

The V call is TRBV7-9, the J call TRBJ2-3; 9 nucleotides line up with TRBD1. CDR3 length equals 14 residues. From germline, CDR1 is SEHNR and CDR2 FQNEAQ (reference sequence). V shed 5 bases, J shed 1 base, and the junction held 1 base outside the gene matches. This CDR3 is CASSRTGGTDTQYF. CDR3 nucleotide sequence: TGTGCCAGCAGCCGGACAGGGGGCACAGATACGCAGTATTTT. The whole variable domain, filled in from reference TRBV7-9 and TRBJ2-3, reads DTGVSQNPRHKITKRGQNVTFRCDPISEHNRLYWYRQTLGQGPEFLTYFQNEAQLEKSRLLSDRFSAERPKGSFSTLEIQRTEQGDSAMYLCASSRTGGTDTQYFGPGTRLTVL.

The chain employs TRBV7-9 and TRBJ2-1, with D tentatively TRBD1 (6 bases). Trimming took off 4 bases at V and 2 bases at J, with 15 bases between the two ends. From germline, CDR1 is SEHNR and CDR2 FQNEAQ (reference sequence). This CDR3 is 16 amino acids long. CDR3 sequence: CASSSRGSRAYNEQFF. CDR3 in DNA: TGTGCCAGCAGCTCAAGGGGGTCGAGGGCCTACAATGAGCAGTTCTTC.

CDR3 sequence reads: CASGGQGAAGELFF. DNA for the CDR3: TGTGCCAGCGGAGGACAGGGGGCGGCCGGGGAGCTGTTTTTT. The chain uses TRBV25-1 and TRBJ2-2, with 11 bases lining up with TRBD1. The germline gives CDR1 MGHDK, CDR2 SYGVNS. The CDR3 sequence is 14 residues long. The V segment lost 8 bases and the J segment 6 bases; nucleotides outside the gene matches: 5.

This chain links TRBV6-5 with TRBJ2-1; 9 nucleotides match TRBD1. This CDR3 has 15 amino acids. J lost 5 bases, V lost 0 bases, and 2 bases had no gene match. From germline, CDR1 is MNHEY and CDR2 SVGAGI. CDR3 in amino acids: CASSYSGQGNNEQFF. CDR3 DNA sequence: TGTGCCAGCAGTTACTCGGGACAGGGAAACAATGAGCAGTTCTTC.

V gene TRBV30 combines with J gene TRBJ1-6; D uncertain. Germline assignment: CDR1 GTSNPN and CDR2 SVGIG (reference sequence). The CDR3 length is 13 residues. V dropped 1 base and J dropped 7 bases, with 8 bases sitting between them. The CDR3 sequence is CAWSDNRNSPLHF. CDR3 nucleotides: TGTGCCTGGAGTGACAACAGAAATTCACCCCTCCACTTT.

J is TRBJ2-2 and V is TRBV11-2; 10 bases fit TRBD1. CDR3 length: 16 amino acids. V dropped 7 bases and J dropped 6; count of bases not matched to a gene: 11. Germline CDR1 is SGHAT and CDR2 is FQNNGV. CDR3 region: CASNRGPGQGSGELFF. CDR3 in DNA: TGTGCCAGCAACAGGGGCCCGGGACAGGGGTCCGGGGAGCTGTTTTTT.

V gene TRBV27 combines with J gene TRBJ2-1; D is perhaps TRBD1 (5 bases). With 7 bases removed from V and 4 bases from J, the gap between germline ends came to 11 bases. The CDR3 extends over 13 amino acids. Germline V CDR1 and CDR2: MNHEY, SMNVEV (reference sequence). The CDR3 region is CASKQVDYNEQFF. In DNA, the CDR3 is TGTGCCAGCAAACAGGTGGATTACAATGAGCAGTTCTTC.

The genes are TRBV30 and TRBJ1-3, with unresolved D. CDR1 is GTSNPN, CDR2 SVGIG, per germline (reference sequence). The CDR3 has 12 amino acids. The ends were cut back, 5 bases at V and 1 base at J, with 6 bases in the middle. DNA of the CDR3: TGTGCCTGGTGGGAGTCTGGAAACACCATATATTTT. This gives the protein CAWWESGNTIYF.